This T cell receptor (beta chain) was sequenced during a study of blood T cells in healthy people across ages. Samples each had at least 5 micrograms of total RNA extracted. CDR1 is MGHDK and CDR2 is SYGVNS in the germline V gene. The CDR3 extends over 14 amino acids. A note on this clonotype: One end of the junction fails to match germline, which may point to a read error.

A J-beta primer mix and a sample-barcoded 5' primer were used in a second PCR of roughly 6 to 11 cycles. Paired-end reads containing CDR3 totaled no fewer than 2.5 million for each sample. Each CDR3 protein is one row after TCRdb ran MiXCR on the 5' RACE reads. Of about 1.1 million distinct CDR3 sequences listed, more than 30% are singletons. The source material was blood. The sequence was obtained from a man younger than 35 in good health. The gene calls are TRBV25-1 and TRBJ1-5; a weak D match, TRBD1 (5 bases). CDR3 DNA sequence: TGTGCCAGCAGTGAGACGGGGGGTGATCAGCCCCGGCATTTT. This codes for CASSETGGDQPRHF.